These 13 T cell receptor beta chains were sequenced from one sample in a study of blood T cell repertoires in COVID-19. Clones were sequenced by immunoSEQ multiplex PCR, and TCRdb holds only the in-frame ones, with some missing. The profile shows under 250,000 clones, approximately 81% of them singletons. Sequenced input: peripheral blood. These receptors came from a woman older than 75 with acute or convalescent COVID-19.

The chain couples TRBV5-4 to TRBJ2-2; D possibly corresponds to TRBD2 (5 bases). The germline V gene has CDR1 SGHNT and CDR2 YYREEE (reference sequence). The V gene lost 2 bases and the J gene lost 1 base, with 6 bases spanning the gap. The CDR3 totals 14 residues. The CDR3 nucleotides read TGTGCCAGCAGCTTCGCGGGGAACACCGGGGAGCTGTTTTTT. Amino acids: CASSFAGNTGELFF.

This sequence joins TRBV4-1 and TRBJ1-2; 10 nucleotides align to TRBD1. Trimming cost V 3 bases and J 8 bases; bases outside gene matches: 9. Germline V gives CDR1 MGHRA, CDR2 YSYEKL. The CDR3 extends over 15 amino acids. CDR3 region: CASSQPLGTGVGYTF. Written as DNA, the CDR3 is TGCGCCAGCAGCCAGCCGTTGGGGACAGGGGTAGGCTACACCTTC.

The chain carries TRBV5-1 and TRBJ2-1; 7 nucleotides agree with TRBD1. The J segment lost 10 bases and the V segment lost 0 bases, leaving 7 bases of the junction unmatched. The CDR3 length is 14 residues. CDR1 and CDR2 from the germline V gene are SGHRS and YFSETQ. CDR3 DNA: TGCGCCAGCAGCTTGGAGAGGGGGCCGTCCGAGCAGTTCTTC. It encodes CASSLERGPSEQFF.

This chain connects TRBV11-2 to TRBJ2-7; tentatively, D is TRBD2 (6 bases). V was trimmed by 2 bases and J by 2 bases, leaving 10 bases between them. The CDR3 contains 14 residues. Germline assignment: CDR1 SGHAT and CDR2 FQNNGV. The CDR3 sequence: CASSLNAGPYEQYF. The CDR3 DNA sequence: TGTGCCAGCAGCTTAAATGCGGGGCCCTACGAGCAGTACTTC.

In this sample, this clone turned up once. This CDR3 reads CASSSSPGGGYEQYF. The CDR3 bases are TGTGCCAGCAGCTCCTCCCCGGGGGGCGGGTACGAGCAGTACTTC. The chain recombines TRBV7-9 with TRBJ2-7; tentative D call: TRBD2 (7 bases). The CDR3 extends over 15 amino acids. Per germline, CDR1 SEHNR and CDR2 FQNEAQ (reference sequence). Trimming took 4 bases from V and 4 from J, leaving 17 bases between them.

This CDR3 reads CASSERENQPQHF. Written as DNA, the CDR3 is TGTGCCAGCAGTGAAAGAGAGAATCAGCCCCAGCATTTT. This chain links TRBV2 with TRBJ1-5; D not certain. The CDR3 spans 13 residues. Per germline, CDR1 SNHLY and CDR2 FYNNEI. Trimming took off 2 bases at V and 4 bases at J, with 6 bases between the two ends.

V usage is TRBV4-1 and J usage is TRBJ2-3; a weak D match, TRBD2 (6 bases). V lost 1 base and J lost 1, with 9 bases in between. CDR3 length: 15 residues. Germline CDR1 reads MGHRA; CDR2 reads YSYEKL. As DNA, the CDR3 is TGCGCCAGCAGCCAAGGGGGACTTGGCACAGATACGCAGTATTTT. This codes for CASSQGGLGTDTQYF.

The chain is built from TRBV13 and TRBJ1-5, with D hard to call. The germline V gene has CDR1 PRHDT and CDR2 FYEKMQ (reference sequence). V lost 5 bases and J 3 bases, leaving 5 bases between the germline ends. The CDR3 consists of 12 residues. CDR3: CASSLNNQPQHF. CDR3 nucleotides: TGTGCCAGCAGCCTTAACAATCAGCCCCAGCATTTT.

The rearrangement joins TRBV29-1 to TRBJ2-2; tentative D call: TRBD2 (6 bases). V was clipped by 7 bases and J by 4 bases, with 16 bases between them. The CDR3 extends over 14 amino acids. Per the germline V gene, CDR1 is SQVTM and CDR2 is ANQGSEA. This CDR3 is CSAETSRGTGELFF. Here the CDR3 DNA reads TGCAGCGCCGAGACTAGTCGGGGCACCGGGGAGCTGTTTTTT.

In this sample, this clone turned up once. The CDR3 loop reads CASTTGSTLSTDTQYF. Here the CDR3 DNA reads TGCGCCAGCACAACAGGGTCAACATTAAGCACAGATACGCAGTATTTT. The V call is TRBV5-1, the J call TRBJ2-3, with D perhaps TRBD1 (6 bases). The CDR3 sequence is 16 residues long. The germline V and J ends were trimmed by 6 bases and 0 bases, with 17 bases remaining between them. The germline CDR1 and CDR2 sequences are SGHRS and YFSETQ.

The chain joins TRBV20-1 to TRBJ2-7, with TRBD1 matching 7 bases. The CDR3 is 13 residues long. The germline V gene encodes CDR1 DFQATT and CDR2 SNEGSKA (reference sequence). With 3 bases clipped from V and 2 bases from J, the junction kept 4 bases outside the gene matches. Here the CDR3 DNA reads TGCAGTGCTAGTGGGACAGACCCCTACGAGCAGTACTTC. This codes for CSASGTDPYEQYF.

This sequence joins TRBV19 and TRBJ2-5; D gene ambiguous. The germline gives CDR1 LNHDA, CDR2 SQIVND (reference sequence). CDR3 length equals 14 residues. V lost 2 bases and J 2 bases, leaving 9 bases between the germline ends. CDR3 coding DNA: TGTGCCAGTAGTATAAATTGGCGGCAAGAGACCCAGTACTTC. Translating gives CASSINWRQETQYF.

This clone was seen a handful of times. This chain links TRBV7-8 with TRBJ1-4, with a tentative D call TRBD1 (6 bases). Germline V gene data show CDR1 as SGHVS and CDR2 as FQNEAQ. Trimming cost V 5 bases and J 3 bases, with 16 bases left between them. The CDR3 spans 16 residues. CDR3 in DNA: TGTGCCAGCAGCCCGAGGGGGGGCGCGGCTAATGAAAAACTGTTTTTT. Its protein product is CASSPRGGAANEKLFF. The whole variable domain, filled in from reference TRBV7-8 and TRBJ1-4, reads GAGVSQSPRYKVAKRGQDVALRCDPISGHVSLFWYQQALGQGPEFLTYFQNEAQLDKSGLPSDRFFAERPEGSVSTLKIQRTQQEDSAVYLCASSPRGGAANEKLFFGSGTQLSVL.